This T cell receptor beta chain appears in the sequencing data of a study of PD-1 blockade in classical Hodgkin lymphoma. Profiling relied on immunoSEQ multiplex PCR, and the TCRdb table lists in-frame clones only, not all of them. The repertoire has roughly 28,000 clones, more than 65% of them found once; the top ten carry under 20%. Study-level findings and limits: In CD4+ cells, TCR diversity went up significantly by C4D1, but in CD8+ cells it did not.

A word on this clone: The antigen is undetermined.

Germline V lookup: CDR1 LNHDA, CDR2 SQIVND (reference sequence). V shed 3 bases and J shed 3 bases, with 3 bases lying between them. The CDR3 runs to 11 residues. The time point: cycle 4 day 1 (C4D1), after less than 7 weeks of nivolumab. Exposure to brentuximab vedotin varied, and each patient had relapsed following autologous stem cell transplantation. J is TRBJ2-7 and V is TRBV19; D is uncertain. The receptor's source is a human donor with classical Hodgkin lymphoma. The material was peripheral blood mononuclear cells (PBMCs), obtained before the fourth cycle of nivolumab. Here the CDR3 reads CASSIHYEQYF. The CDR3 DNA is TGTGCCAGTAGTATTCACTACGAGCAGTACTTC.